This T cell receptor (beta chain) was captured by sequencing in a study of CD8+ T cells in alopecia areata. Reverse transcribed after extraction, RNA yielded cDNA as the sequencing template. Measured with immunoSEQ multiplex PCR; TCRdb has only the in-frame clones, and not every one. The profile covers approximately 190,000 clones, with roughly 60% appearing a single time and 5.5% taken by the ten largest. The treatment: oral pan-JAK inhibitor, 5-10 mg twice daily. The sample consisted of CD4+ T cells sorted from blood, taken at week 24, from a patient treated with tofacitinib. The clonotype was recovered from a human donor with alopecia areata.

Written as DNA, the CDR3 is TGTGCCAGCAGCACAAGACAGTACAATGAGCAGTTCTTC. This gives the protein CASSTRQYNEQFF. The chain combines TRBV13 with TRBJ2-1; a weak D match, TRBD1 (5 bases). V gave up 5 bases and J gave up 4 bases, with 9 bases separating them. The CDR3 runs 13 residues. Germline lookup yields CDR1 PRHDT and CDR2 FYEKMQ (reference sequence).